This T cell receptor (beta chain) was sequenced during a study of Ad26.COV2.S vaccination and SARS-CoV-2 variants. The overall study: Donor joined the COV1001 Ad26.COV2.S trial arm.

V shed 3 bases and J shed 6 bases, with 14 bases lying between them. The CDR3 consists of 15 residues. CDR1 LNHDA and CDR2 SQIVND come from the germline V gene (reference sequence). The table came from immunoSEQ multiplex PCR; TCRdb's copy has only in-frame clones and leaves some out. The data show about 220,000 clones, more than 75% seen once. Treatment specified: 15 to 20 received Ad26.COV2.S at low or high dose, single or two shots; roughly 5 received placebo; per-sample allocation not given. Day 63 after the first injection of vaccine or placebo was the sampling time. The chain is built from TRBV19 and TRBJ2-2; either TRBD1 or TRBD2 may supply D (5 bases each). This specimen consisted of peripheral blood, obtained in a trial of Ad26.COV2.S vaccine versus placebo. This clonotype was obtained from a person aged 18-65 years who received the Ad26.COV2.S COVID-19 vaccine or a placebo. Written as DNA, the CDR3 is TGTGCCAGTAGTATGCAGGGAGCGAGACCCGGGGAGCTGTTTTTT. Translating it yields CASSMQGARPGELFF.